The entry that follows covers one T cell receptor (beta chain) sequence. The antigen remains unidentified. The CDR3 runs 14 residues. Germline CDR1 GTSNPN, CDR2 SVGIG (reference sequence). Trimming left V 3 bases short and J 0 bases short, with 12 bases between. This sample is drawn from a study of cytomegalovirus exposure and HLA in healthy donors. Primers included in the PCR were 60 Vbeta and 13 Jbeta primers. Here immunoSEQ multiplex PCR was the method, and the copy in TCRdb shows in-frame clones only, minus some. The sample has around 50,000 clones. Findings of the study overall: Through in vitro validation, a few CMV-associated chains were shown to be specific for CMV antigens. More than 150 TCR beta chains were listed as cytomegalovirus-associated.

The sample comprised PBMCs. This receptor was identified in a woman in her 50s in good health and CMV-seropositive. The rearrangement links TRBV30 to TRBJ2-7; possibly TRBD2 for D (7 bases). The CDR3: CAWRGGGSSYEQYF. The CDR3, as DNA: TGTGCCTGGAGGGGGGGCGGGAGCTCCTACGAGCAGTACTTC.